A single sample is the source of the 15 T cell receptor beta chains below, sequenced in a study of blood T cell repertoires in COVID-19. Assay: immunoSEQ multiplex PCR; the TCRdb copy retains only in-frame clones and omits some. The table lists about 250,000 clones, roughly 88% of them singletons, with just under 6.5% in the top ten. The sequencing sample was made of peripheral blood. Source of these receptors: a woman aged 30 to 39 with COVID-19, enrolled during active disease.

This sequence joins TRBV5-1 and TRBJ2-1, with 12 nucleotides matching TRBD2. Germline assignment: CDR1 SGHRS and CDR2 YFSETQ. V shed 0 bases, J shed 1 base, and the junction held 5 bases outside the gene matches. The CDR3 extends over 18 amino acids. CDR3 amino acids: CASSLVPSGGASYNEQFF. The CDR3 bases are TGCGCCAGCAGCTTGGTTCCTAGCGGGGGGGCGTCCTACAATGAGCAGTTCTTC. Complete variable domain (other parts from reference TRBV5-1 and TRBJ2-1): KAGVTQTPRYLIKTRGQQVTLSCSPISGHRSVSWYQQTPGQGLQFLFEYFSETQRNKGNFPGRFSGRQFSNSRSEMNVSTLELGDSALYLCASSLVPSGGASYNEQFFGPGTRLTVL.

This clone was seen only a few times. This chain links TRBV5-1 with TRBJ1-2; 11 nucleotides match TRBD1. The V segment lost 1 base and the J segment 4 bases; nucleotides outside the gene matches: 6. The CDR3 has 16 residues. Germline V gene lookup returns CDR1 SGHRS and CDR2 YFSETQ. CDR3 loop: CASSLSGQGEIYGYTF. The DNA for the CDR3 is TGCGCCAGCAGCTTGTCGGGACAGGGGGAGATCTATGGCTACACCTTC.

The chain links TRBV6-2 or TRBV6-3 to TRBJ2-7, with D possibly TRBD1 on 5 matching bases. The CDR3 has 14 amino acids. Trimming removed 2 bases at V and 5 bases at J, with 13 bases between. Germline lookup yields CDR1 MNHEY and CDR2 SVGEGT. CDR3 sequence: CASSYGQGNHEQYF. The CDR3 nucleotides read TGTGCCAGCAGTTACGGTCAGGGAAACCACGAGCAGTACTTC.

V and J are TRBV10-3 and TRBJ2-1; a weak D match, TRBD2 (6 bases). The CDR3 sequence is 16 residues long. The germline V gene encodes CDR1 ENHRY and CDR2 SYGVKD. Trimming took 0 bases from V and 1 from J, leaving 10 bases between them. CDR3 protein: CAISESPGESYNEQFF. CDR3 sequence (DNA): TGTGCCATCAGTGAGTCACCGGGAGAATCCTACAATGAGCAGTTCTTC.

This clone was recorded only once. The gene calls are TRBV6-4 and TRBJ2-1; 9 bases are shared with TRBD2. Germline V gene lookup returns CDR1 MRHNA and CDR2 SNTAGT. V trimming: 5 bases; J trimming: 6 bases; junction bases outside the gene matches: 8. The CDR3 spans 15 residues. DNA for the CDR3: TGTGCCAGCAGTAGGGCTAGCGGGACCATCAATGAGCAGTTCTTC. This sequence encodes CASSRASGTINEQFF.

This clone was detected only once. The chain combines TRBV5-4 with TRBJ2-5; possibly TRBD1 for D (6 bases). Germline-derived CDR1 and CDR2 are SGHNT and YYREEE (reference sequence). The CDR3 has 15 residues. Trimming shortened V by 0 bases and J by 5 bases, and 14 bases separated the two germline ends. The CDR3: CASSLGVRGWETQYF. For the CDR3, the DNA is TGTGCCAGCAGCTTGGGAGTCAGGGGTTGGGAGACCCAGTACTTC. The complete variable domain, with remaining parts taken from reference TRBV5-4 and TRBJ2-5, reads ETGVTQSPTHLIKTRGQQVTLRCSSQSGHNTVSWYQQALGQGPQFIFQYYREEENGRGNFPPRFSGLQFPNYSSELNVNALELDDSALYLCASSLGVRGWETQYFGPGTRLLVL.

The chain couples TRBV9 to TRBJ2-2, with unresolved D. Trimming removed 0 bases at V and 4 bases at J, with 7 bases between. The germline gives CDR1 SGDLS, CDR2 YYNGEE. The CDR3 is 14 residues long. CDR3 sequence (DNA): TGTGCCAGCAGCGTAGGAGCAGGCACCGGGGAGCTGTTTTTT. As protein: CASSVGAGTGELFF.

This clone was observed once. The rearrangement links TRBV5-1 to TRBJ1-4; unclear D gene. In germline, CDR1 is SGHRS, CDR2 YFSETQ. Trimming removed 2 bases from V and 8 bases from J, with 10 bases in between. The CDR3 has 13 amino acids. The CDR3: CASSFGEKEKLFF. The CDR3 DNA is TGCGCCAGCAGCTTCGGGGAGAAAGAAAAACTGTTTTTT.

The V and J genes are TRBV5-6 and TRBJ2-2, with 13 bases aligning to TRBD2. The CDR3 length is 18 residues. V lost 0 bases to trimming and J lost 4 bases; unmatched junction nucleotides: 6. CDR1 is SGHDT and CDR2 is YYEEEE in the germline V gene. CDR3 coding DNA: TGTGCCAGCAGCTTGGCCGGACTAGCGGGAGTGGGCACCGGGGAGCTGTTTTTT. The encoded protein is CASSLAGLAGVGTGELFF.

The chain joins TRBV6-5 to TRBJ1-4; no clear D. V was shortened by 6 bases and J by 5 bases, with 13 bases between the two germline ends. CDR3 length: 14 residues. The germline gives CDR1 MNHEY, CDR2 SVGAGI. CDR3 sequence reads: CASRPLRENEKLFF. The CDR3 DNA reads as TGTGCCAGCAGACCCCTAAGGGAGAATGAAAAACTGTTTTTT.

This clone appeared many times. The chain employs TRBV6-2 or TRBV6-3 and TRBJ1-1, with D perhaps matching TRBD1 (5 bases). CDR3 length: 20 amino acids. V was pared by 2 bases and J by 0 bases, with 25 bases between. CDR1 is MNHEY and CDR2 is SVGEGT in the germline V gene. The CDR3 nucleotides are TGTGCCAGCAGTTACGTTGGGGGGAAGGGCGCCAATCCGATGAACACTGAAGCTTTCTTT. Residues: CASSYVGGKGANPMNTEAFF.

This clone was counted a single time. The chain is built from TRBV6-6 and TRBJ1-5, with a weak D call TRBD1 (5 bases). Germline assignment: CDR1 MNHNY and CDR2 SVGAGI (reference sequence). V was trimmed by 6 bases and J by 5 bases, leaving 17 bases between them. The CDR3 spans 15 residues. The CDR3 region has the DNA TGTGCCAGCAGGAACTCTGGGGGAGGGGATCAGCCCCAGCATTTT. It translates to CASRNSGGGDQPQHF.

The genes are TRBV19 and TRBJ2-7; 8 bases agree with TRBD1. CDR1 and CDR2 from the germline V gene are LNHDA and SQIVND (reference sequence). V lost 4 bases, J lost 2 bases, and 7 bases stayed unmatched. The CDR3 totals 15 residues. The CDR3 loop is CASSRPGQVPYEQYF. Here the CDR3 DNA reads TGTGCCAGTAGTAGACCGGGACAGGTCCCCTACGAGCAGTACTTC. Together with reference TRBV19 and TRBJ2-7, the CDR3 gives the full variable domain: DGGITQSPKYLFRKEGQNVTLSCEQNLNHDAMYWYRQDPGQGLRLIYYSQIVNDFQKGDIAEGYSVSREKKESFPLTVTSAQKNPTAFYLCASSRPGQVPYEQYFGPGTRLTVT.

This chain connects TRBV18 to TRBJ2-1; 7 nucleotides agree with TRBD1. The CDR3 length is 15 residues. Germline V lookup: CDR1 KGHSH, CDR2 LQKENI. V was pared by 2 bases and J by 7 bases, with 8 bases of the junction left unmatched. CDR3 region: CASSPTGERGNEQFF. The CDR3, as DNA: TGTGCCAGCTCACCAACAGGGGAAAGAGGAAATGAGCAGTTCTTC.

The sample holds a few counts of this clone. The V and J genes are TRBV27 and TRBJ1-1; 10 bases map to TRBD1. The germline gives CDR1 MNHEY, CDR2 SMNVEV (reference sequence). The CDR3 spans 15 residues. The V segment lost 5 bases and the J segment 6 bases; nucleotides outside the gene matches: 9. CDR3 sequence: CASSGRDRGLSEAFF. As DNA, the CDR3 is TGTGCCAGCAGTGGACGGGACAGGGGATTGTCTGAAGCTTTCTTT.